This TCR beta chain was captured in a study of T-cell reconstitution after alpha-beta-depleted transplantation in children listed by TCRdb under 2016. Background for the entire study: T-cell immune reconstitution after TCRalphabeta/CD19-depleted allogeneic hematopoietic cell transplantation in children was quantitatively tracked in the study by means of TCR repertoire profiling.

As for this clonotype: This receptor's antigen is unknown. Base qualities are missing; no much larger clone stands one base away.

Trimming removed 2 bases from V and 5 bases from J; the gene matches leave 9 bases unexplained. The cysteine opens and the phenylalanine closes a CDR3 of 16 amino acids. Only CDR3 DNA is held: 48 bases, read in frame from base 1. CDR1 and CDR2 are drawn from the germline V gene: LGHNA, YNFKEQ. Libraries came from PCR. Instrument on record: Illumina HiSeq 2500. Molecular barcoding was employed in the preparation of TCR libraries, with unique molecular identifiers being used to normalize TCRbeta repertoire quantification. Using fastp trimming at Q25 and MiXCR clonotype assembly, TCRdb reanalyzed the public sequencing data and kept in-frame beta chains. Each CDR3 protein appears once, grouped with its most common genes and DNA. The sample table records some 400,000 distinct CDR3 sequences; roughly 20% of these occur just once. Jointly, the top ten make up 3.5% to 4% of the sample.

This receptor chain uses TRBV4-2 and TRBJ2-5, with 9 middle bases fitting TRBD2. This TCR was sampled from a human donor who donated a stem cell graft to a child with acute myeloid leukemia. The sequences come from PBMCs from the stem cell graft donor, collected from the stem cell graft. The DNA sequence reads TGTGCCAGCAGCCAAAATGGCGGGAGGGCCATGGAGACCCAGTACTTC. Its translation reads: CASSQNGGRAMETQYF.